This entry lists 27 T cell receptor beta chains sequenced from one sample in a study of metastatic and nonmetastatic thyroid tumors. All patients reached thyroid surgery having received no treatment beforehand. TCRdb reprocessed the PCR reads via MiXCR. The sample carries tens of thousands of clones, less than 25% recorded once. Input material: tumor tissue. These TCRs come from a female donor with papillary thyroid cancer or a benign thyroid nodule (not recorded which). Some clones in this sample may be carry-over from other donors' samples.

This chain's CDR3 is CSARVETSGDQETQYF. CDR3 nucleotide sequence: TGCAGTGCTAGAGTGGAAACTAGCGGTGACCAAGAGACCCAGTACTTC. The rearrangement links TRBV20-1 to TRBJ2-5; TRBD2 aligns across 8 bases. This CDR3 has 16 amino acids. CDR1 is DFQATT and CDR2 is SNEGSKA in the germline V gene (reference sequence). V lost 1 base and J lost 0; bases outside the gene matches: 7.

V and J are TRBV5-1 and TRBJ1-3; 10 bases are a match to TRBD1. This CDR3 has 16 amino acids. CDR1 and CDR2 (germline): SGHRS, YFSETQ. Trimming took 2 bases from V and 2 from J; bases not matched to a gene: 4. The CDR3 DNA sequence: TGCGCCAGCAGCTTCATGGGACAGGGGACTGGAAACACCATATATTTT. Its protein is CASSFMGQGTGNTIYF.

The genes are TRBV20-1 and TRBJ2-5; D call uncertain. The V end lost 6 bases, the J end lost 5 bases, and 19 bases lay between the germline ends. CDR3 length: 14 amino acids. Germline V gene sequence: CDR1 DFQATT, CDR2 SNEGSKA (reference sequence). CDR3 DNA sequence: TGCAGTGCCCCCGCGGTGGGATCCTCGGAGACCCAGTACTTC. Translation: CSAPAVGSSETQYF.

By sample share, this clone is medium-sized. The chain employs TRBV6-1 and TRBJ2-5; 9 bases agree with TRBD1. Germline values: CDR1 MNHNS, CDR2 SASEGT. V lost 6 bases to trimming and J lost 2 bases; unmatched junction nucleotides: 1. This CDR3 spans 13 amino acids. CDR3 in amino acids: CASRDRGQETQYF. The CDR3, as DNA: TGTGCCAGCAGAGACAGGGGGCAAGAGACCCAGTACTTC.

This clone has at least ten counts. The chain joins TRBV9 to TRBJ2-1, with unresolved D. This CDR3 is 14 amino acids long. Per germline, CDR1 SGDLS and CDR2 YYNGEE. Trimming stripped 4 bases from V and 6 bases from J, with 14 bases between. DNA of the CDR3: TGTGCCAGCAGCCCCTCTAGTTACCTCAATGAGCAGTTCTTC. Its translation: CASSPSSYLNEQFF.

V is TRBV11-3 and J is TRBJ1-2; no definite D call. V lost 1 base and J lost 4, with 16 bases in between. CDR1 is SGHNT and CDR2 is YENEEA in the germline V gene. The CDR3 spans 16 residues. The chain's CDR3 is CASSLVVAAGSYGYTF. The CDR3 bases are TGTGCCAGCAGCTTAGTAGTAGCAGCCGGGAGCTATGGCTACACCTTC. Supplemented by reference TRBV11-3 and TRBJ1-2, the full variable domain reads EAGVVQSPRYKIIEKKQPVAFWCNPISGHNTLYWYLQNLGQGPELLIRYENEEAVDDSQLPKDRFSAERLKGVDSTLKIQPAELGDSAVYLCASSLVVAAGSYGYTFGSGTRLTVV.

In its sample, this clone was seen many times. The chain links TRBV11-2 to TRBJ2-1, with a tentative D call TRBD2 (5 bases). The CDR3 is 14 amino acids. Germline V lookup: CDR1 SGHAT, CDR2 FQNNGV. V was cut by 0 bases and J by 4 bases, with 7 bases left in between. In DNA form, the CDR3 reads TGTGCCAGCAGCTTAGATCGGGGTTACAATGAGCAGTTCTTC. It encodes CASSLDRGYNEQFF.

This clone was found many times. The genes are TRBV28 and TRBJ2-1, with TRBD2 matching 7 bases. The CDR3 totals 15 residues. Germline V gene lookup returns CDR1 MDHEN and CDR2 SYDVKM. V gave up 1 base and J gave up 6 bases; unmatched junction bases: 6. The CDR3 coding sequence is TGTGCCAGCAGTTTATTGGGGAGGGAGTCCAATGAGCAGTTCTTC. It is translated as CASSLLGRESNEQFF.

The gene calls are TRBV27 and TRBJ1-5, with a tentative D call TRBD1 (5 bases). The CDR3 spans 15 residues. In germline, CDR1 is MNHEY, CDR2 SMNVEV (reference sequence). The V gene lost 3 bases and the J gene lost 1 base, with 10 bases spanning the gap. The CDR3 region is CASSLGPISNQPQHF. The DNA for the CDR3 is TGTGCCAGCAGTTTGGGGCCAATAAGCAATCAGCCCCAGCATTTT.

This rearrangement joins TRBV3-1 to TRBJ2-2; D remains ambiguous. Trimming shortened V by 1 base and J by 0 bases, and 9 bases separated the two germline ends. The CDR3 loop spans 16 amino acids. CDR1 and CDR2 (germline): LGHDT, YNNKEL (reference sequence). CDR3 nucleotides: TGTGCCAGCAGCCAAGTTCTGGGTTCGAACACCGGGGAGCTGTTTTTT. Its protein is CASSQVLGSNTGELFF.

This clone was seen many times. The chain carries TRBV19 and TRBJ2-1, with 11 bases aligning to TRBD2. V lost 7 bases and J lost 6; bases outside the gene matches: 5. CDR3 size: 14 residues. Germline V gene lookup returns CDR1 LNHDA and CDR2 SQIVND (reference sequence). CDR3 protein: CASTGTSGINEQFF. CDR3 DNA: TGTGCCAGTACCGGGACTAGCGGAATCAATGAGCAGTTCTTC.

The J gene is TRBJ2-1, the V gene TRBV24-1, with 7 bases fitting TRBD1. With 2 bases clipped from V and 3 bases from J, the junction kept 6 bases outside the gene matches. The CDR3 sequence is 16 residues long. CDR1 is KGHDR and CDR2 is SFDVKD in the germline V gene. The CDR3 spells CATSDSGTAFYNEQFF. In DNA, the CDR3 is TGTGCCACCAGTGATTCCGGGACAGCTTTCTACAATGAGCAGTTCTTC.

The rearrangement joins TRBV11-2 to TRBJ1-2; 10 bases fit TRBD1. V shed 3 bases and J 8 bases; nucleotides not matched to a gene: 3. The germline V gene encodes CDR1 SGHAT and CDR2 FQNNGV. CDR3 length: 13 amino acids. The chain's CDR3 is CASSFLTGGGYTF. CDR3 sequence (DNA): TGTGCCAGCAGCTTTTTGACAGGGGGCGGCTACACCTTC.

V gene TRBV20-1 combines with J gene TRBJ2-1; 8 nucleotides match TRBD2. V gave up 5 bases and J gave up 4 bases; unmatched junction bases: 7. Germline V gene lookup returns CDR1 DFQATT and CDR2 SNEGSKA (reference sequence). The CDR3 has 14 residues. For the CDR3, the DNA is TGCAGTGCTGAAGCGGGAGCTGGATACAATGAGCAGTTCTTC. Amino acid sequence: CSAEAGAGYNEQFF.

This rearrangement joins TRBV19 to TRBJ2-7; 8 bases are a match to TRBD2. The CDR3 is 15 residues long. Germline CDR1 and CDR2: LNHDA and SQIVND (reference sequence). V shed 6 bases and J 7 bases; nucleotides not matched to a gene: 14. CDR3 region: CASRSGAAGVQEQYF. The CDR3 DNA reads TGTGCCAGTAGGTCAGGGGCAGCGGGAGTGCAAGAGCAGTACTTC.

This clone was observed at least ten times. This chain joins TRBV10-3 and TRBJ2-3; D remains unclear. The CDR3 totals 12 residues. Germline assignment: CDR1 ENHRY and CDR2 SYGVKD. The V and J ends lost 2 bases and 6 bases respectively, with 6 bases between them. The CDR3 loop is CAISEAADTQYF. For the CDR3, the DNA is TGTGCCATCAGTGAGGCGGCCGATACGCAGTATTTT.

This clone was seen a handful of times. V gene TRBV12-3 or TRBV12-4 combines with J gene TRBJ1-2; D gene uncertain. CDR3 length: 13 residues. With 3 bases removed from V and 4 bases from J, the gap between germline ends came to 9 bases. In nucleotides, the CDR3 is TGTGCCAGCAGTTTTGGACGGACCTATGGCTACACCTTC. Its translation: CASSFGRTYGYTF.

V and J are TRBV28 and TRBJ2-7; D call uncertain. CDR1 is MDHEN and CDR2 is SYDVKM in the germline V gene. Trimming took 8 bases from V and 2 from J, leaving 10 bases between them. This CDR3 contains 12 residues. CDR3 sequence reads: CASSYGPYEQYF. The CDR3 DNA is TGTGCCAGCTCCTATGGGCCCTACGAGCAGTACTTC.

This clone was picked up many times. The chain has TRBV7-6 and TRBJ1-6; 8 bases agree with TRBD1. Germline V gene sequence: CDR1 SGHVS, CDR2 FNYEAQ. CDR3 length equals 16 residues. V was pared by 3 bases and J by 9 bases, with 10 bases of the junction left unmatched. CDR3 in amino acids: CASSLAPTQGASPLHF. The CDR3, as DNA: TGTGCCAGCAGCTTGGCCCCGACCCAGGGGGCTTCACCCCTCCACTTT.

In nucleotides, the CDR3 is TGTGCCAGCAGTTACGGGCCAGGTAGCTCTGCCACTGAAGCTTTCTTT. Amino acids: CASSYGPGSSATEAFF. The chain couples TRBV6-6 to TRBJ1-1; no definite D call. Germline V gene lookup returns CDR1 MNHNY and CDR2 SVGAGI (reference sequence). V dropped 2 bases and J dropped 4 bases, with 17 bases sitting between them. The CDR3 has 16 residues.

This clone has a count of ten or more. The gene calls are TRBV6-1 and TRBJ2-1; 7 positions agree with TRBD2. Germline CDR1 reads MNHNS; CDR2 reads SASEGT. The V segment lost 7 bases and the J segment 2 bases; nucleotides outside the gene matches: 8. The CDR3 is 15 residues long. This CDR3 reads CASNPTGRPYNEQFF. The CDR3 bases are TGTGCCAGCAATCCCACCGGGAGGCCCTACAATGAGCAGTTCTTC.

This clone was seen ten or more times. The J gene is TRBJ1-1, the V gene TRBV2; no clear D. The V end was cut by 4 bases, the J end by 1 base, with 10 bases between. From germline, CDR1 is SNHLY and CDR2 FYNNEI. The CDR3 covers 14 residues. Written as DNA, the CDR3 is TGTGCCAGCAGTGCGGGCCCCACGAACACTGAAGCTTTCTTT. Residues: CASSAGPTNTEAFF.

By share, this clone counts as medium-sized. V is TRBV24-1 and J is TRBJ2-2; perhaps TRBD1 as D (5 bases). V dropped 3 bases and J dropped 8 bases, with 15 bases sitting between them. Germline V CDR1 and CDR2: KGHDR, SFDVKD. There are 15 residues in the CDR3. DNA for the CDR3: TGTGCCACCAGTGATCCTGGACATTCCGCAGGGGAGCTGTTTTTT. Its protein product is CATSDPGHSAGELFF.

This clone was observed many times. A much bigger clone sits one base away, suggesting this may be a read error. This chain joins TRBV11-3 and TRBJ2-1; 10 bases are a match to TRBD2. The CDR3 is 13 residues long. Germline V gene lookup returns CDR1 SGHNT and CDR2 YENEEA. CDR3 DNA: TGTACCAGCGGACCTAGCGGGAGCCTTGAGCAGTTCTTC. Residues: CTSGPSGSLEQFF.

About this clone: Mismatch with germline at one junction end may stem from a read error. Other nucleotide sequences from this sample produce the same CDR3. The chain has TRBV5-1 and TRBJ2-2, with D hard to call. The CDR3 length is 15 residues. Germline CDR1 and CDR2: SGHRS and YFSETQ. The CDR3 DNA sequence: TGCGCCAGCAGCGCGATCGGGCCGAACACCGGTGAGCTGTTTTTT. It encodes CASSAIGPNTGELFF.

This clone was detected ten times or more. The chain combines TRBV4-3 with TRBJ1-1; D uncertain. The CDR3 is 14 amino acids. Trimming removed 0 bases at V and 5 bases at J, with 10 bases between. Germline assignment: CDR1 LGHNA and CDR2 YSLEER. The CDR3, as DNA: TGCGCCAGCAGCCAAGAGAGCTTTGCGACTGAAGCTTTCTTT. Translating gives CASSQESFATEAFF.

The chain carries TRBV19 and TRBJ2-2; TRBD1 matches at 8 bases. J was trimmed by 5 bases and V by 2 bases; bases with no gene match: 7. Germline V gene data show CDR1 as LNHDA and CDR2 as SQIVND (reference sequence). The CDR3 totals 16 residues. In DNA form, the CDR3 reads TGTGCCAGTAGTATAACAGGGGGGCCTGGAACCGGGGAGCTGTTTTTT. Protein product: CASSITGGPGTGELFF.